The T cell receptor (beta chain) described here comes from a study of T cells after yellow fever vaccination. The CDR3 loop spans 15 amino acids. Germline V gene data show CDR1 as SGHNT and CDR2 as YYREEE (reference sequence). Germline trimming cut 4 bases from V and 5 bases from J; bases unmatched to any gene: 11. MiXCR, applied by TCRdb to the 5' RACE reads, yields one record per CDR3 protein. The repertoire includes 300,000 to 350,000 distinct CDR3 sequences, 7% to 10% of them detected once, and approximately 18% sits in the top ten. The sample consisted of PBMCs, taken about 41 days after the first yellow fever vaccination. J is TRBJ2-7 and V is TRBV5-4; 8 bases line up with TRBD1. The TCR comes from a man between 18 and 29 years old who received the YFV17D yellow fever vaccine. CDR3 coding DNA: TGTGCCAGCAGCCGCTTGGGACAGGATTACGACGAGCAGTACTTC. It encodes CASSRLGQDYDEQYF.